A single sample gave rise to the 17 T cell receptor beta chains below, sequenced in a study of T cells after yellow fever vaccination. TCRdb reprocessed the 5' RACE reads with MiXCR, giving one entry per CDR3 protein. This table has 200,000 to 300,000 distinct CDR3 sequences, over 10% appearing once. The sequencing here drew on CD4+ T cells sorted from PBMCs, taken 45 days after the yellow fever booster vaccination. The receptors originated from a man between 25 and 39 years old who received the YFV17D yellow fever vaccine.

J is TRBJ2-7 and V is TRBV12-3 or TRBV12-4; the match to TRBD1 covers 7 bases. After removal of 6 bases from V and 5 bases from J, the junction contained 13 bases not matched to a gene. This CDR3 is 15 amino acids long. This CDR3 is CASRNDGTVGDEQYF. The DNA for the CDR3 is TGTGCCAGCAGAAACGACGGGACAGTGGGGGACGAGCAGTACTTC.

This clonotype was detected a few times. The CDR3 nucleotides read TGCAGCGCCAGGACTGACACAGATACGCAGTATTTT. Residues: CSARTDTDTQYF. The rearrangement links TRBV29-1 to TRBJ2-3; D possibly corresponds to TRBD2 (5 bases). This CDR3 contains 12 residues. The V and J ends lost 7 bases and 2 bases respectively, with 10 bases between them. From germline, CDR1 is SQVTM and CDR2 ANQGSEA.

V usage is TRBV7-6 and J usage is TRBJ2-5; 7 positions agree with TRBD2. After removal of 1 base from V and 3 bases from J, the junction contained 5 bases not matched to a gene. Germline assignment: CDR1 SGHVS and CDR2 FNYEAQ. The CDR3 length is 15 residues. The CDR3 protein is CASSLGASGKETQYF. In DNA form, the CDR3 reads TGTGCCAGCAGCTTAGGAGCTAGCGGAAAAGAGACCCAGTACTTC.

This sequence joins TRBV27 and TRBJ1-1; a weak D match, TRBD1 (6 bases). Trimming shortened V by 4 bases and J by 1 base, and 16 bases separated the two germline ends. Germline V gene data show CDR1 as MNHEY and CDR2 as SMNVEV (reference sequence). The CDR3 is made up of 16 amino acids. As DNA, the CDR3 is TGTGCCAGCAGTTCGTGGGGGGCCGGGGAGAACACTGAAGCTTTCTTT. As protein: CASSSWGAGENTEAFF.

J is TRBJ2-5 and V is TRBV12-3 or TRBV12-4; D unresolved. Trimming shortened V by 3 bases and J by 7 bases, and 12 bases separated the two germline ends. The CDR3 totals 13 residues. CDR3 sequence: CASSFLSPGTQYF. The CDR3 nucleotides are TGTGCCAGCAGTTTCTTATCACCGGGGACCCAGTACTTC.

This rearrangement joins TRBV3-1 to TRBJ2-2; TRBD2 is a possible D gene (6 bases). Trimming left V 4 bases short and J 0 bases short, with 21 bases between. CDR3 length: 19 amino acids. Germline CDR1 is LGHDT and CDR2 is YNNKEL (reference sequence). The CDR3, as DNA: TGTGCCAGCAGCCCTCGAACCAGATGGCGGGGACCGAACACCGGGGAGCTGTTTTTT. The encoded protein is CASSPRTRWRGPNTGELFF.

This clonotype was seen a handful of times. The chain recombines TRBV5-1 with TRBJ2-2; 7 nucleotides match TRBD2. Germline CDR1 reads SGHRS; CDR2 reads YFSETQ. The CDR3 is 18 amino acids. V dropped 4 bases and J dropped 4; count of bases not matched to a gene: 16. CDR3 in amino acids: CASSPVRGGGSGTGELFF. The CDR3 region has the DNA TGCGCCAGCAGCCCCGTAAGGGGAGGCGGGAGCGGCACCGGGGAGCTGTTTTTT.

There are a few counts of this clonotype. The chain couples TRBV29-1 to TRBJ2-1, with a weak D call TRBD1 (5 bases). V lost 3 bases to trimming and J lost 11 bases, with 14 bases between them. Germline-derived CDR1 and CDR2 are SQVTM and ANQGSEA. This CDR3 contains 12 residues. CDR3 sequence: CSVDWPGLQQFF. The CDR3, as DNA: TGCAGCGTTGATTGGCCAGGGCTACAGCAGTTCTTC.

The chain has TRBV2 and TRBJ1-5; TRBD1 agrees at 7 bases. The CDR3 is 13 amino acids. V lost 6 bases and J lost 6; bases outside the gene matches: 5. Per germline, CDR1 SNHLY and CDR2 FYNNEI. CDR3 sequence (DNA): TGTGCCAGCAGCGAGGGGGCGGCTCAGCCCCAGCATTTT. It codes for CASSEGAAQPQHF.

V is TRBV6-4 and J is TRBJ2-7; no firm D call. V shed 10 bases and J shed 4 bases, with 17 bases lying between them. Germline V gene data show CDR1 as MRHNA and CDR2 as SNTAGT. There are 13 residues in the CDR3. CDR3 sequence (DNA): TGTGCCACCGCGGCTCACGCTGGTTACGAGCAGTACTTC. This gives the protein CATAAHAGYEQYF.

This clonotype was counted once. This clone may be a read error of a much larger clone one base away. This chain links TRBV20-1 with TRBJ2-1, with 8 bases aligning to TRBD2. Germline CDR1 reads DFQATT; CDR2 reads SNEGSKA (reference sequence). The CDR3 loop spans 14 amino acids. Here the CDR3 DNA reads TGCAGTGTAGCGGGATTAAGCTCCTACAATGAGAAGTTCTTC. This codes for CSVAGLSSYNEKFF.

This clonotype came up a few times. The V gene is TRBV10-3, the J gene TRBJ2-5; D remains ambiguous. This CDR3 region has 12 residues. Germline-derived CDR1 and CDR2 are ENHRY and SYGVKD. V dropped 8 bases and J dropped 3 bases, with 10 bases sitting between them. The DNA for the CDR3 is TGTGCCATCGGCAGTTGGGAAGAGACCCAGTACTTC. It is translated as CAIGSWEETQYF.

This clonotype was recorded a few times. This chain links TRBV12-3 or TRBV12-4 with TRBJ1-5, with 7 positions matching TRBD1. Germline trimming cut 6 bases from V and 11 bases from J; bases unmatched to any gene: 16. There are 15 residues in the CDR3. The CDR3 DNA reads as TGTGCCAGCAGCCGACAGGGCTCTTTTGGTCGGGCCCAGCATTTT. Amino acids: CASSRQGSFGRAQHF.

This clonotype was seen ten or more times. This rearrangement joins TRBV3-1 to TRBJ1-1; 9 positions agree with TRBD1. Trimming removed 4 bases from V and 0 bases from J; junction bases left unmatched: 9. Germline CDR1 reads LGHDT; CDR2 reads YNNKEL (reference sequence). The length of the CDR3 is 17 residues. In DNA, the CDR3 is TGTGCCAGCAGCCGGCTGACAGGGGGGGGCCTGAACACTGAAGCTTTCTTT. This sequence encodes CASSRLTGGGLNTEAFF.

This chain joins TRBV3-1 and TRBJ1-5, with 8 bases lining up with TRBD1. The CDR3 length is 15 residues. V was pared by 4 bases and J by 6 bases, with 8 bases of the junction left unmatched. Germline CDR1 LGHDT, CDR2 YNNKEL (reference sequence). The CDR3 here is CASSLGQGGFQPQHF. Written as DNA, the CDR3 is TGTGCCAGCAGCCTTGGACAGGGAGGCTTTCAGCCCCAGCATTTT.

For this clonotype: Sequence at one end of the junction differs from germline and may be a read error. The CDR3 DNA follows: TGCAGTGGGGATCCACAGGGAGCGGGCACAGATACGCATTATTTT. It yields the protein CSGDPQGAGTDTHYF. The chain couples TRBV20-1 to TRBJ2-3; D may be TRBD1 or TRBD2 (6 bases each). Germline assignment: CDR1 DFQATT and CDR2 SNEGSKA (reference sequence). The CDR3 covers 15 residues.

V usage is TRBV7-2 and J usage is TRBJ1-5; D call uncertain. Deletions cut 2 bases from V and 5 bases from J, with 7 bases between. CDR3 size: 13 residues. Germline assignment: CDR1 SGHTA and CDR2 FQGNSA. The CDR3 region is CASSLMEDQPQHF. DNA of the CDR3: TGTGCCAGCAGCTTAATGGAGGATCAGCCCCAGCATTTT.